The source of this T cell receptor (beta chain) is a study of shared clonotypes between healthy human individuals. Germline V gives CDR1 MNHNS, CDR2 SASEGT. J gave up 8 bases and V 4 bases, and 12 bases lay outside the gene matches. This CDR3 is built from 15 residues. The investigators split CD4+ cells into a CD45RA+ naive subset and a CD45RA-negative memory subset. Libraries were prepared by immunoSEQ multiplex PCR; TCRdb keeps only in-frame clonotypes and omits some of them. The repertoire holds roughly 2 million clones, with about 94% as singletons. The sample taken for sequencing was naive CD4+ T cells sorted from blood. Subset given: CD45RA+ positively selected. The clonotype originates from a man aged 18 to 35 in good health. The genes are TRBV6-1 and TRBJ1-2, with 8 bases lining up with TRBD1. CDR3 sequence: CASSVNLQGASGYTF. CDR3 DNA: TGTGCCAGCAGTGTAAACCTGCAGGGGGCGAGCGGCTACACCTTC.